A single sample is the source of the 10 T cell receptor beta chains below, sequenced in a study of blood T cell repertoires in COVID-19. Sequencing was performed with immunoSEQ multiplex PCR; in TCRdb, only in-frame clones are kept and a portion is missing. This table holds about 140,000 clones, 60% to 80% found once. Sequenced material: PBMCs or T cells enriched from blood (not recorded which). All receptors come from a woman aged 45 to 65 who had recovered from COVID-19.

The chain links TRBV19 to TRBJ1-5; no clear D gene. V was trimmed by 5 bases and J by 3 bases, leaving 8 bases between them. This CDR3 is 13 amino acids long. Germline CDR1 and CDR2: LNHDA and SQIVND (reference sequence). CDR3 nucleotides: TGTGCCAGTAGTGAACAGTTCAATCAGCCCCAGCATTTT. Translated: CASSEQFNQPQHF.

The V and J genes are TRBV2 and TRBJ2-4; 7 nucleotides align to TRBD2. The CDR3 extends over 14 amino acids. Germline CDR1 is SNHLY and CDR2 is FYNNEI. The V gene end was trimmed by 3 bases and the J gene end by 7 bases; junction bases not matched to a gene: 6. CDR3 in DNA: TGTGCCAGCAGTGAGGGGGGGGTGACGAACATTCAGTACTTC. It yields the protein CASSEGGVTNIQYF.

This clone was counted a few times. This chain links TRBV7-2 with TRBJ2-7; D is undetermined. Trimming removed 4 bases at V and 3 bases at J, with 10 bases between. This CDR3 region has 13 residues. From germline, CDR1 is SGHTA and CDR2 FQGNSA. The CDR3 sequence is CASSSRILYEQYF. The CDR3 region has the DNA TGTGCCAGCAGCTCCAGGATTCTCTACGAGCAGTACTTC.

V is TRBV19 and J is TRBJ2-7; tentative D call: TRBD2 (6 bases). V lost 3 bases and J lost 5, with 14 bases in between. Germline assignment: CDR1 LNHDA and CDR2 SQIVND (reference sequence). CDR3 length: 14 amino acids. CDR3 sequence reads: CASSIGQGGNEQYF. The CDR3 DNA reads TGTGCCAGTAGTATTGGTCAGGGAGGAAACGAGCAGTACTTC.

The chain employs TRBV11-3 and TRBJ1-3; weak D call: TRBD1 (6 bases). The germline V gene has CDR1 SGHNT and CDR2 YENEEA. This CDR3 has 17 residues. V was trimmed by 0 bases and J by 2 bases, leaving 14 bases between them. The CDR3, as DNA: TGTGCCAGCAGCTTAGAATCCGGGACAAAAACTGGAAACACCATATATTTT. Its protein product is CASSLESGTKTGNTIYF.

This chain connects TRBV28 to TRBJ1-5; 8 bases agree with TRBD1. The CDR3 covers 13 residues. V was pared by 8 bases and J by 3 bases, with 3 bases of the junction left unmatched. From germline, CDR1 is MDHEN and CDR2 SYDVKM. The CDR3 coding sequence is TGTGCCAGCGGGGACAGGAACAATCAGCCCCAGCATTTT. Translating gives CASGDRNNQPQHF.

This chain links TRBV24-1 with TRBJ2-2; D might be TRBD2 (5 bases). The germline V gene has CDR1 KGHDR and CDR2 SFDVKD. The V gene lost 5 bases and the J gene lost 7 bases, with 7 bases spanning the gap. The CDR3 is made up of 12 amino acids. CDR3 residues: CATSARGGELFF. The CDR3 coding sequence is TGTGCCACCAGTGCCCGGGGCGGGGAGCTGTTTTTT.

The rearrangement uses TRBV19 and TRBJ2-7; 7 nucleotides agree with TRBD1. This CDR3 has 15 residues. V shed 4 bases, J shed 0 bases, and the junction held 6 bases outside the gene matches. Per the germline V gene, CDR1 is LNHDA and CDR2 is SQIVND (reference sequence). The CDR3 sequence is CASSRAGQASYEQYF. CDR3 nucleotides: TGTGCCAGTAGTAGGGCCGGACAGGCCTCCTACGAGCAGTACTTC. The full variable domain, with the rest looked up from reference TRBV19 and TRBJ2-7, is DGGITQSPKYLFRKEGQNVTLSCEQNLNHDAMYWYRQDPGQGLRLIYYSQIVNDFQKGDIAEGYSVSREKKESFPLTVTSAQKNPTAFYLCASSRAGQASYEQYFGPGTRLTVT.

The chain recombines TRBV3-1 (or the pseudogene TRBV3-2) with TRBJ1-6; no clear D gene. The ends were cut back, 5 bases at V and 9 bases at J, with 20 bases in the middle. The germline V gene has CDR1 LGHDT and CDR2 YNNKEL (reference sequence). The CDR3 is 16 amino acids. CDR3 amino acids: CASSFLWAKKGSPLHF. Here the CDR3 DNA reads TGTGCCAGCAGCTTTCTCTGGGCGAAAAAAGGTTCACCCCTCCACTTT.

The CDR3 nucleotides are TGTGCCAGCAGTTACGGAGGGCGGAGGCCCCAGCATTTT. It translates to CASSYGGRRPQHF. V is TRBV6-2 or TRBV6-3 and J is TRBJ1-5; no clear D. The germline V gene has CDR1 MNHEY and CDR2 SVGEGT. The CDR3 covers 13 residues. V was pared by 2 bases and J by 9 bases, with 11 bases between.